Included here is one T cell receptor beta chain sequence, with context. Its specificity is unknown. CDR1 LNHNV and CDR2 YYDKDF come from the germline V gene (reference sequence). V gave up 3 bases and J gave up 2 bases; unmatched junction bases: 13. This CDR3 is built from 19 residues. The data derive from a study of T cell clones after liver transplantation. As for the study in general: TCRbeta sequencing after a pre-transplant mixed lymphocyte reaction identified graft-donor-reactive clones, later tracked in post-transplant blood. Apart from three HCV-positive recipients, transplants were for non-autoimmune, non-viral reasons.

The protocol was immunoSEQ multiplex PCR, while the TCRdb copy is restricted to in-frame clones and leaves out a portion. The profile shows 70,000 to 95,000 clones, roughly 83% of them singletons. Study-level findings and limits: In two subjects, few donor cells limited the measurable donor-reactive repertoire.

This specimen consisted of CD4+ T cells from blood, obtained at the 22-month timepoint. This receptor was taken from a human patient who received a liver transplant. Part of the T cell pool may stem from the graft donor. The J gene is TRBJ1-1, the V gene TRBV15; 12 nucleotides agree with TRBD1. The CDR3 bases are TGTGCCACCAGCAGGGGTTGGGGGACAGGGGGCCACACAAACACTGAAGCTTTCTTT. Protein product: CATSRGWGTGGHTNTEAFF.